These T cell receptor beta chains were read from a single sample in a study of identical twins. MiXCR, run by TCRdb on the 5' RACE reads, gives a single entry per CDR3 protein. The table shows more than 1.5 million distinct CDR3 sequences, with under 35% occurring only once. Sequenced: cord blood. These TCRs come from a newborn girl in good health. Both conserved end residues are part of each CDR3.

CDR3aa	v_gene	j_gene
CASSSGLWSYNEQFF	TRBV6-1	TRBJ2-1
CASSHTGTGESTDTQYF	TRBV4-1	TRBJ2-3
CASSAWINQPQHF	TRBV6-4	TRBJ1-5
CSVEWGPSDTQYF	TRBV29-1	TRBJ2-3
CSVSREGYEQYF	TRBV29-1	TRBJ2-7
CSASGRLSVHNEQFF	TRBV20-1	TRBJ2-1
CASILSRGDEQYF	TRBV6-1	TRBJ2-7
CASSGFSSGSRDYGYTF	TRBV6-1	TRBJ1-2
CASSQYLTGGPGELFF	TRBV3-1	TRBJ2-2
CATSRDGTGNSPLHF	TRBV15	TRBJ1-6
CASSQDLVGGSYEQYF	TRBV4-2	TRBJ2-7